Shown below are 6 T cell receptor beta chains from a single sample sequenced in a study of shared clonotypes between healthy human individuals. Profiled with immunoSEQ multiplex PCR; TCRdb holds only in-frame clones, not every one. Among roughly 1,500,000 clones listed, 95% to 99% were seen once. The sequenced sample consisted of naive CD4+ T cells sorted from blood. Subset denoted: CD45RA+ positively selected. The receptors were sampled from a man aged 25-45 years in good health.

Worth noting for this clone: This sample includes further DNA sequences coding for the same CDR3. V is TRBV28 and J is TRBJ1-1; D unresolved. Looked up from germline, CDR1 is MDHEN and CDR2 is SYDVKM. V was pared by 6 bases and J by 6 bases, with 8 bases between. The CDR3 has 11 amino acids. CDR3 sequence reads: CASSLFPEAFF. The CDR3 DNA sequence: TGTGCCAGCAGCTTGTTTCCTGAAGCTTTCTTT. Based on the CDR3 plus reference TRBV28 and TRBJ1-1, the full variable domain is DVKVTQSSRYLVKRTGEKVFLECVQDMDHENMFWYRQDPGLGLRLIYFSYDVKMKEKGDIPEGYSVSREKKERFSLILESASTNQTSMYLCASSLFPEAFFGQGTRLTVV.

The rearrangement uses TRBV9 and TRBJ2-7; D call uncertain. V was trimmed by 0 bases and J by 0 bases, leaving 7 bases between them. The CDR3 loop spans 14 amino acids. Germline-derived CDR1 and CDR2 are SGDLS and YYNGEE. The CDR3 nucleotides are TGTGCCAGCAGCGTAGAGGCGTTCTCCTACGAGCAGTACTTC. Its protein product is CASSVEAFSYEQYF.

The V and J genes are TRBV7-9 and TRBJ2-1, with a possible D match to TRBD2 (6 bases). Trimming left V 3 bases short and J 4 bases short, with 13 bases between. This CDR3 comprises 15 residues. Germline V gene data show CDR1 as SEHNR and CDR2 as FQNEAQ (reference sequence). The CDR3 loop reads CASSFGTPNYNEQFF. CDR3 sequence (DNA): TGTGCCAGCAGCTTCGGGACTCCAAATTACAATGAGCAGTTCTTC.

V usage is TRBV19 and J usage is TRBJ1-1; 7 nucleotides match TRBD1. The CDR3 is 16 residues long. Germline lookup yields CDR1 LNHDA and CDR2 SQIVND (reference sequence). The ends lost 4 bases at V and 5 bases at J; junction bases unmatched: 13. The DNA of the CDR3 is TGTGCCAGTAGTAACACCAAACAGGGGCGTCGAACTGAAGCTTTCTTT. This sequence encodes CASSNTKQGRRTEAFF.

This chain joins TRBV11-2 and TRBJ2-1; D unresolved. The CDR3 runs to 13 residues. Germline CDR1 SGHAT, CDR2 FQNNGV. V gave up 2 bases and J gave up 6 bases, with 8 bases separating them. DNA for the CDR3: TGTGCCAGCAGCTTAAGGGTACCCAATGAGCAGTTCTTC. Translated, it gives CASSLRVPNEQFF. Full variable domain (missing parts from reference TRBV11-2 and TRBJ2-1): EAGVAQSPRYKIIEKRQSVAFWCNPISGHATLYWYQQILGQGPKLLIQFQNNGVVDDSQLPKDRFSAERLKGVDSTLKIQPAKLEDSAVYLCASSLRVPNEQFFGPGTRLTVL.

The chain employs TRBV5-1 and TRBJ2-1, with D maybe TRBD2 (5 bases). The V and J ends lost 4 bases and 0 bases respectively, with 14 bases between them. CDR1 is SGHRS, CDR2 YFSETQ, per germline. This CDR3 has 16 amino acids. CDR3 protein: CASSIPLGSSYNEQFF. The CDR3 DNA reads TGCGCCAGCAGCATCCCCCTAGGGAGCTCCTACAATGAGCAGTTCTTC. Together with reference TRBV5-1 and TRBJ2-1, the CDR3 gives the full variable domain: KAGVTQTPRYLIKTRGQQVTLSCSPISGHRSVSWYQQTPGQGLQFLFEYFSETQRNKGNFPGRFSGRQFSNSRSEMNVSTLELGDSALYLCASSIPLGSSYNEQFFGPGTRLTVL.